The rows below give T cell receptor beta chains drawn from one sample of a study of T-cell reconstitution after alpha-beta-depleted transplantation in children. TCRdb analysed the PCR reads with MiXCR anew, one entry per CDR3 protein. Of roughly 250,000 distinct CDR3 sequences in the sample, approximately 8% were seen once. The sample consisted of PBMCs, mostly from graft donor cells, taken 180 days after TCRalphabeta/CD19-depleted stem cell transplant. These receptors were collected from a male patient aged 10 to 17 who had a stem cell transplant for acute lymphoblastic leukemia, so the T cells may come from the graft donor. CDR3s include the opening cysteine and the closing phenylalanine or tryptophan. Fields, in order: V gene, J gene, clone size, D gene, CDR3 DNA, CDR3 protein. A D gene is named only where the DNA matches it firmly. Clone size, where shown, is once, few, many, or a class for clones that have expanded.

TRBV7-3	TRBJ1-4	many	-	TGTGCCAGCAGCTTGTATGGGGGCCCTAATGAAAAACTGTTTTTT	CASSLYGGPNEKLFF
TRBV12-3/TRBV12-4	TRBJ1-5	many	-	TGTGCCAGCAGTTTCTCTAGGGGGGGGAATCAGCCCCAGCATTTT	CASSFSRGGNQPQHF
TRBV11-2	TRBJ2-1	many	-	TGTGCCAGCAGCTTAGAGTGGGGACTGCTAGCAATGAATGAGCAGTTCTTC	CASSLEWGLLAMNEQFF
TRBV25-1	TRBJ2-1	many	-	TGTGCCAGCAGGGGCTTTAATGAGCAGTTCTTC	CASRGFNEQFF
TRBV27	TRBJ1-1	many	-	TGTGCCAGCAGTCCTTGGCGGGCAAACCGCGGTACTGAAGCTTTCTTT	CASSPWRANRGTEAFF
TRBV7-3	TRBJ1-1	many	-	TGTGCCAGCAGCTCCTACATGAACACTGAAGCTTTCTTT	CASSSYMNTEAFF
TRBV5-1	TRBJ2-7	few	TRBD2	TGCGCCAGCAGCTTGGAACTAGCGGGCTCCTACGAGCAGTACTTC	CASSLELAGSYEQYF
TRBV29-1	TRBJ1-5	many	-	TGCAGCGTTGAAGATCGCGGTCAGCCCCAGCATTTT	CSVEDRGQPQHF
TRBV20-1	TRBJ2-1	many	-	TGCAGTGCTAGGAAAAAGGTGGGGACTCCCCAGTTCTTC	CSARKKVGTPQFF
TRBV9	TRBJ2-2	many	-	TGTGCCAGCAGCCCAGACCCCCAGTTCGGGGAGCTGTTTTTT	CASSPDPQFGELFF
TRBV7-2	TRBJ2-6	many	TRBD1	TGTGCCAGCCATAGGACAGGCGGATTCACGGCCAACGTCCTGACTTTC	CASHRTGGFTANVLTF
TRBV6-2/TRBV6-3	TRBJ2-3	many	TRBD2	TGTGCCAGCAGCCCTAGTAGCGGGGCCACAGATACGCAGTATTTT	CASSPSSGATDTQYF
TRBV29-1	TRBJ2-7	many	-	TGCAGCGTTGGAGGGGCGTTCTACGAGCAGTACTTC	CSVGGAFYEQYF
TRBV13	TRBJ2-7	many	TRBD1	TGTGCCAGCAGCTCACGGGACAGCTTCTCCTACGAGCAGTACTTC	CASSSRDSFSYEQYF
TRBV12-2	TRBJ2-2	few	-	TGTGCAAGTCGCTTACTGCGGACCGGGGAGCTGTTTTTT	CASRLLRTGELFF
TRBV13	TRBJ1-1	many	-	TGTGCCAGCAGCCCCGCCCTACAGGGTGAAGCTTTCTTT	CASSPALQGEAFF
TRBV4-2	TRBJ2-5	many	TRBD2	TGTGCCAGCAGCCAAGCGGGGGGAATAGGATGGGAGACCCAGTACTTC	CASSQAGGIGWETQYF
TRBV20-1	TRBJ2-1	few	-	TGCAGTGCTAGAAGGGCGGCATACAATGAGCAGTTCTTC	CSARRAAYNEQFF
TRBV28	TRBJ2-1	many	TRBD1	TGTGCCAGCAGCTTCGACAGGGACAATGAGCAGTTCTTC	CASSFDRDNEQFF
TRBV12-3/TRBV12-4	TRBJ2-3	many	-	TGTGCCAGCAGTTTAAAGCACAGGGTATCAGATACGCAGTATTTT	CASSLKHRVSDTQYF
TRBV6-5	TRBJ1-2	many	-	TGTGCCAGCAGTTACAAGGGTAACTATGGCTACACCTTC	CASSYKGNYGYTF
TRBV12-3/TRBV12-4	TRBJ2-1	-	-	TGTGCCAGCAGTTTTAAAAGGTTGCTCTCCTACAATGAGCAGTTCTTC	CASSFKRLLSYNEQFF
TRBV28	TRBJ2-2	many	TRBD2	TGTGCCAGCAGTTGCCTGACTAGCGGGAGGGTATGCACCGGGGAGCTGTTTTTT	CASSCLTSGRVCTGELFF
TRBV27	TRBJ2-7	many	TRBD2	TGTGCCAGCAGTTTTAGCGGGAGTCTCCACGAGCAGTACTTC	CASSFSGSLHEQYF
TRBV6-5	TRBJ2-1	many	TRBD1	TGTGCCAGCACCCACCGGACAGGGACGAATGAGCAGTTCTTC	CASTHRTGTNEQFF
TRBV19	TRBJ2-6	few	-	TGTGCCAGTAGTAACCAGATTTCTGGGGCCAACGTCCTGACTTTC	CASSNQISGANVLTF
TRBV20-1	TRBJ1-1	many	TRBD1	TGCAGTGCTGGACAGGAGGAAAAGTATGAATCGGGAGCTTTCTTT	CSAGQEEKYESGAFF
TRBV12-3/TRBV12-4	TRBJ2-2	few	TRBD2	TGTACCAGCAGCGGGGGACTAGCGGGAGTTAGGGACACCGGGGAGCTGTTTTTT	CTSSGGLAGVRDTGELFF
TRBV3-1	TRBJ2-2	many	TRBD2	TGTGCCAGCAGCCTTACGGGACTAGCGGTTTTGGGGAACACCGGGGAGCTGTTTTTT	CASSLTGLAVLGNTGELFF
TRBV6-5	TRBJ2-5	few	-	TGTGCCAGCAGTTACTCGGCAGGGTTCCAAACCCAGTACTTC	CASSYSAGFQTQYF
TRBV20-1	TRBJ1-2	many	TRBD1	TGCAGTGCTAGGGGGGTGGCAGGGGGACGTGGCTACACCTTC	CSARGVAGGRGYTF
TRBV20-1	TRBJ2-7	many	-	TGCAGCCCCAGCCCGGGCGGCTCCTACGAGCAGTACTTC	CSPSPGGSYEQYF
TRBV7-9	TRBJ1-1	many	TRBD1	TGTGCCAGCAGCTCCCCCTTGGGACAGGGGGGGACTGAAGCTTTCTTT	CASSSPLGQGGTEAFF
TRBV13	TRBJ2-1	many	-	TGTGCCAGCAGCTTAGGAGGTAGCGGTAGATTTGATGAGCAGTTCTTC	CASSLGGSGRFDEQFF
TRBV29-1	TRBJ2-3	many	-	TGCAGCGTTGAACCCAGGGACGGGGTCCCAGATACGCAGTATTTT	CSVEPRDGVPDTQYF
TRBV5-1	TRBJ2-7	few	-	TGCGCCAGCAGCCCTTTTCTGGACGGCTACGAGCAGTACTTC	CASSPFLDGYEQYF
TRBV12-3/TRBV12-4	TRBJ2-7	many	-	TGTGCCAGCAGTTTTTCTGGGACTCCAGGGGACTACGAGCAGTACTTC	CASSFSGTPGDYEQYF
TRBV28	TRBJ1-1	many	TRBD1	TGTGCCAGCAGTTTAGACAGGGGGCCGCCGGTGAACACTGAAGCTTTCTTT	CASSLDRGPPVNTEAFF
TRBV7-3	TRBJ1-5	many	-	TGTGCCAGCAGCTTAAACCGCGATCAGCCCCAGCATTTT	CASSLNRDQPQHF
TRBV5-6	TRBJ2-2	many	-	TGTGCCAGCTGTGTGGGAGTTCGAACCGGGGAGCTGTTTTTT	CASCVGVRTGELFF
TRBV5-1	TRBJ2-2	few	-	TGCGCCAGCGCCCCTGGGCGCGCCGCGAACACCGGGGAGCTGTTTTTT	CASAPGRAANTGELFF
TRBV7-6	TRBJ2-3	many	TRBD1	TGTGCCAGCAGCTCCAGGACAGGGTCAGATACGCAGTATTTT	CASSSRTGSDTQYF
TRBV6-2/TRBV6-3	TRBJ1-5	few	TRBD1	TGTGCCAGCAATACACCCGGGACAGGCAATCAGCCCCAGCATTTT	CASNTPGTGNQPQHF
TRBV6-5	TRBJ1-4	many	TRBD1	TGTGCCAGCAGGTCCCCGGGACAGGGGAAGGAAAAACTGTTTTTT	CASRSPGQGKEKLFF
TRBV24-1	TRBJ2-7	-	-	TGTGCCACCAGTGGCCCTAGGGATGGACGAGACTACGAGCAGTACTTC	CATSGPRDGRDYEQYF
TRBV9	TRBJ2-7	many	-	TGTGCCAGCAGTACAGGGTATAAGGACGAGCAGTACTTC	CASSTGYKDEQYF
TRBV12-3/TRBV12-4	TRBJ2-6	many	-	TGTGCCAGCAGTTCGAACGTCCTGACTTTC	CASSSNVLTF
TRBV12-3/TRBV12-4	TRBJ2-7	many	TRBD2	TGTGCCAGCAGTTTAGCCGGGGGGTTGACCGGGGAGCAGTACTTC	CASSLAGGLTGEQYF
TRBV19	TRBJ1-1	few	-	TGTGCCAGCCAAACGAGGGGGGGAGACACTGAAGCTTTCTTT	CASQTRGGDTEAFF
TRBV20-1	TRBJ1-1	many	TRBD1	TGCAGTGCTAGAGACTTAGGGACAGGGGGCTGGACTGAAGCTTTCTTT	CSARDLGTGGWTEAFF
TRBV28	TRBJ1-5	many	-	TGTGCCAGCAGTTTTGGGGGGACCAATCAGCCCCAGCATTTT	CASSFGGTNQPQHF
TRBV28	TRBJ2-4	many	-	TGTGCCAGCAGCCTTCTAAACATTCAGTACTTC	CASSLLNIQYF
TRBV28	TRBJ2-5	many	TRBD1	TGTGCCAGCAGTTTAAAGACAGGGCAGCGAGAGACCCAGTACTTC	CASSLKTGQRETQYF